This T cell receptor (beta chain) is drawn from a study of CD4 T cells in relation to SARS-CoV-2 and coronaviruses. On this clone itself: Its antigen is undetermined.

Unexposed donor CD4+ T cells date from about 2011-2019, before the COVID-19 pandemic. After roughly ten days of culture, CD4+ T cells were isolated. Here immunoSEQ multiplex PCR was the method, and the copy in TCRdb shows in-frame clones only, minus some. The sample has approximately 24,000 clones, 65% to 85% seen once. J was trimmed by 10 bases and V by 0 bases; bases with no gene match: 3. The CDR3 has 12 amino acids. Germline V lookup: CDR1 SQVTM, CDR2 ANQGSEA. The TCR comes from a human donor in good health. The source material was CD4+ T cells from PBMCs, cultured in vitro. The J gene is TRBJ1-1, the V gene TRBV29-1; 9 bases agree with TRBD1. This CDR3 is CSVEELGQGAFF. The DNA of the CDR3 is TGCAGCGTTGAAGAATTGGGACAGGGAGCTTTCTTT.